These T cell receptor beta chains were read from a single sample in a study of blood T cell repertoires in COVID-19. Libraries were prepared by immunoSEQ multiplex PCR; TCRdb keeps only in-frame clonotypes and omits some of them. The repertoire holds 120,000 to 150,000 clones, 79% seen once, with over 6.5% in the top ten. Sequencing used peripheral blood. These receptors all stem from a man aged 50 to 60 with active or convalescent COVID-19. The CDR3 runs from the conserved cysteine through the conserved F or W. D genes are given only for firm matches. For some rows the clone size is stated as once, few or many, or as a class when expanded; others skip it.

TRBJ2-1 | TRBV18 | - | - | TGTGCCAGCTCAATTCTTCAGGGCTATGAGCAGTTCTTC | CASSILQGYEQFF
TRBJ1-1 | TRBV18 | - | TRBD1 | TGTGCCAGCTCAACAGGGGGCAGGGGGAACACTGAAGCTTTCTTT | CASSTGGRGNTEAFF
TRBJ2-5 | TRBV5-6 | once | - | TGTGCCAGCAGCTTGACAGACCCCCAAGAGACCCAGTACTTC | CASSLTDPQETQYF
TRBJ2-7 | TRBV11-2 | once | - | TGTGCCAGCAGCTTAGAATCCGGGTTCTCCTACGAGCAGTACTTC | CASSLESGFSYEQYF
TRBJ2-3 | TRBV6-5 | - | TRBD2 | TGTGCCAGCAGTTCCTCTAGCGGGAGGGTTGATACGCAGTATTTT | CASSSSSGRVDTQYF
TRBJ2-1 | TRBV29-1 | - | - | TGCAGCATTAGAGACAATGAGCAGTTCTTC | CSIRDNEQFF
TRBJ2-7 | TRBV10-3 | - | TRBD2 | TGTGCCATCAGTGAGTCTATTAGCGGGAGCTCCTACGAGCAGTACTTC | CAISESISGSSYEQYF
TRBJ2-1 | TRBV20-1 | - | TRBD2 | TGCAGTGCTAGTGGCAGCGGGAGCTCCAATGAGCAGTTCTTC | CSASGSGSSNEQFF
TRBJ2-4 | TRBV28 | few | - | TGTGCCAGCAGTCCCGGGGGGCTAGATAGGGACATTCAGTACTTC | CASSPGGLDRDIQYF
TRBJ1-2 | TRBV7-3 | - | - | TGTGCCAGCAGCTCTTATATCGGGGGAGTCTATGGCTACACCTTC | CASSSYIGGVYGYTF
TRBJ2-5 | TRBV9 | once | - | TGTGCCAGCAGCGTAGCAGCGGGCGACGGTAAAGAGACCCAGTACTTC | CASSVAAGDGKETQYF
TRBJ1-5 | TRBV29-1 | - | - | TGCAGCGTTGAACTCTCAGGGGATCAGCCCCAGCATTTT | CSVELSGDQPQHF
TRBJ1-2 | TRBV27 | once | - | TGTGCCAGCAGTTTATCGAGCGCTAACTATGGCTACACCTTC | CASSLSSANYGYTF
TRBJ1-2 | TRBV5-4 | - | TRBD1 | TGTGCCAGCAGCTTGGCCAGGGGGCAAGATGGCTACACCTTC | CASSLARGQDGYTF
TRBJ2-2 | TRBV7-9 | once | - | TGTGCCAGCACCGCTGCCTTCAGGGATGGCACCGGGGAGCTGTTTTTT | CASTAAFRDGTGELFF
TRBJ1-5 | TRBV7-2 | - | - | TGTGCCAGCAGTTACTTAAGCGGGGGAAATCAGCCCCAGCATTTT | CASSYLSGGNQPQHF
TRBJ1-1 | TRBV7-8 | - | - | TGTGCCAGCAGCCTGAGACCAAACAGTGAAGCTTTCTTT | CASSLRPNSEAFF
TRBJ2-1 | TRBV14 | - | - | TGTGCCAGCAGCCAAGATTTAGGAAGGGGAAACAATGAGCAGTTCTTC | CASSQDLGRGNNEQFF
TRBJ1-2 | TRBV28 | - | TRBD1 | TGTGCCAGCAGTCATGGACAGGGGGGAATCTATGGCTACACCTTC | CASSHGQGGIYGYTF
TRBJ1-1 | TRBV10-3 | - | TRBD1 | TGTGCCATCAGTGAGGCGACAGGGGGCCGGAAAGCTTTCTTT | CAISEATGGRKAFF
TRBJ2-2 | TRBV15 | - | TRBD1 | TGTGCCACCAGCAGAGAGGCAGGGGGCGCCGGGGAGCTGTTTTTT | CATSREAGGAGELFF
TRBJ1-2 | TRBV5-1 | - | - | TGCGCCAGCAGCCCAGGGGCAGGGAACTATGGCTACACCTTC | CASSPGAGNYGYTF
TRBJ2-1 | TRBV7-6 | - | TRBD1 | TGTGCCAGCAGCCCTAAACAGGGGGCAGTGTACTACAATGAGCAGTTCTTC | CASSPKQGAVYYNEQFF
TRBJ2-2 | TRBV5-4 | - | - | TGTGCCAGCAGCTTTAGCGCAAACACCGGGGAGCTGTTTTTT | CASSFSANTGELFF
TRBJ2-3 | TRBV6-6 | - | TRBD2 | TGTGCCAGCAGGGAAAGCGGGAGGAGAGACACAGATACGCAGTATTTT | CASRESGRRDTDTQYF
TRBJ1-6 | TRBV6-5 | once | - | TGTGCCAGCAGTTACGGGAGGGCCTTAGGTTCACCCCTCCACTTT | CASSYGRALGSPLHF
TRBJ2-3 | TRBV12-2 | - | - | TGTGCAAGTCGCTTGGGGGGGGACAGGAGGTCAGATACGCAGTATTTT | CASRLGGDRRSDTQYF
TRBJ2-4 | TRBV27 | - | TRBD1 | TGTGCCAGCAGTTCACGCATGAAGGGACAGGGATCCAAAAACATTCAGTACTTC | CASSSRMKGQGSKNIQYF
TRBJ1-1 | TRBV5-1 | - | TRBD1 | TGCGCCAGCAGCCAAACAGGGGGCTGGACTGAAGCTTTCTTT | CASSQTGGWTEAFF
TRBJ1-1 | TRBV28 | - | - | TGTGCCAGCAGTTTCAAATTCCGGGGCACTGAAGCTTTCTTT | CASSFKFRGTEAFF
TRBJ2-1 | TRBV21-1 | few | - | TGTGCCAGCAGCTCCTCGACTAGCGGGAGGGGGGACAATGAGCAGTTCTTC | CASSSSTSGRGDNEQFF